This T cell receptor beta chain derives from a study of blood T cell repertoires in COVID-19. Study at large: PBMCs, B-cell-depleted T cells, or T cells provided the cDNA or gDNA that made up the material.

In the authors' methods: Nucleated cell number was recorded as an estimate derived from reference gene primer amplification. The data were produced by immunoSEQ multiplex PCR, yet TCRdb's version contains in-frame clones alone and is incomplete. The V and J calls and clone size come from that table; D and trimming were worked out from the DNA. The data contain 370,000 or so clones, about 89% of them singletons. Only one count was recorded for this clone. CDR1 and CDR2 (germline): MNHEY, SVGAGI. Trimming cost V 10 bases and J 5 bases; bases outside gene matches: 13. This CDR3 has 14 residues. Study members were between about 18 and 95 years old and lived in around 24 US regions. Cohort assignment relied on participant-reported clinical history.

This TCR derives from a man younger than 45 who had recovered from COVID-19. The sequenced material came from PBMCs or T cells enriched from blood (not recorded which). The chain joins TRBV6-5 to TRBJ2-5; 7 bases agree with TRBD1. The CDR3 coding sequence is TGTGCCACCAGGACAGGAAACTTCCAGGAGACCCAGTACTTC. Translated, it gives CATRTGNFQETQYF.